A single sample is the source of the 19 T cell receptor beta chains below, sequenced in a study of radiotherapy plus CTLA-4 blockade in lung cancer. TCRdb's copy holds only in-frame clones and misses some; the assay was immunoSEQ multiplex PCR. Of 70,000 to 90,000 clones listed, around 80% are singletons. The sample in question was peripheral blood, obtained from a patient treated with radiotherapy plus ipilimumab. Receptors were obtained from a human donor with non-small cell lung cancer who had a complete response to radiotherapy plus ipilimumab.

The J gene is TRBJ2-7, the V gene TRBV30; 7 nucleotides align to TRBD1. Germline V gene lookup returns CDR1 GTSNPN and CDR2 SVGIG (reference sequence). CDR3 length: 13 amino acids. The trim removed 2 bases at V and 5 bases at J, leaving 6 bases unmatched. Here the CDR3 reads CAWSFTRGHEQYF. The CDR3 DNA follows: TGTGCCTGGAGTTTCACAAGGGGGCACGAGCAGTACTTC. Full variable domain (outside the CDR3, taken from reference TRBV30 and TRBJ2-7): SQTIHQWPATLVQPVGSPLSLECTVEGTSNPNLYWYRQAAGRGLQLLFYSVGIGQISSEVPQNLSASRPQDRQFILSSKKLLLSDSGFYLCAWSFTRGHEQYFGPGTRLTVT.

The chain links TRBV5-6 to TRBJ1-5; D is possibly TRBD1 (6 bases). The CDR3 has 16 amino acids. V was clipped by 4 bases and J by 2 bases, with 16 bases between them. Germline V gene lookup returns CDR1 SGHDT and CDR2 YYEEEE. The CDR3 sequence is CASSLSTGWGNQPQHF. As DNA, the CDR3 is TGTGCCAGCAGCCTATCGACAGGCTGGGGCAATCAGCCCCAGCATTTT.

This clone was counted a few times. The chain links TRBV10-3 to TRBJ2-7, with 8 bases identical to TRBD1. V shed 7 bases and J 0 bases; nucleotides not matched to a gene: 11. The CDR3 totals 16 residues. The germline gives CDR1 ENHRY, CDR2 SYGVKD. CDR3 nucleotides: TGTGCCATCACCCCCTCCCGGGACAGGAGCTCCTACGAGCAGTACTTC. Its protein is CAITPSRDRSSYEQYF.

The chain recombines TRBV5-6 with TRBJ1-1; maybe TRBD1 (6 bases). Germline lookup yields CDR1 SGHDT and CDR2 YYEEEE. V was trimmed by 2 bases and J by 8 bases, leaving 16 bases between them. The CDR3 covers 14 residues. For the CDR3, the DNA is TGTGCCAGCAGCTTACTGAAGGGGGGCAGAGAAGCTTTCTTT. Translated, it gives CASSLLKGGREAFF. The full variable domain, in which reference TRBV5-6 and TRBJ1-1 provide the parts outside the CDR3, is DAGVTQSPTHLIKTRGQQVTLRCSPKSGHDTVSWYQQALGQGPQFIFQYYEEEERQRGNFPDRFSGHQFPNYSSELNVNALLLGDSALYLCASSLLKGGREAFFGQGTRLTVV.

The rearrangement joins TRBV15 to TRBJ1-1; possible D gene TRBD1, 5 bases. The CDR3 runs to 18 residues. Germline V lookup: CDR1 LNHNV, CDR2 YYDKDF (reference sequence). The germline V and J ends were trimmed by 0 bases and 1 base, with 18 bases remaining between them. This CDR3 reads CATSRDILNSGTNTEAFF. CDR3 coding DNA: TGTGCCACCAGCAGAGACATCCTGAACTCCGGGACGAACACTGAAGCTTTCTTT.

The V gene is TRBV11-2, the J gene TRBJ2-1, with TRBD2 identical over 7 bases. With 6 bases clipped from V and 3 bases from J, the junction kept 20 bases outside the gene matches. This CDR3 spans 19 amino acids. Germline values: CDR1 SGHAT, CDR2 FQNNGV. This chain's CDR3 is CASSPRQARGRAVYNEQFF. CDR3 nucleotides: TGTGCCAGCAGTCCTCGACAAGCCCGTGGGAGGGCCGTCTACAATGAGCAGTTCTTC. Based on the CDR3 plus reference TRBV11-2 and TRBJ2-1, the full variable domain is EAGVAQSPRYKIIEKRQSVAFWCNPISGHATLYWYQQILGQGPKLLIQFQNNGVVDDSQLPKDRFSAERLKGVDSTLKIQPAKLEDSAVYLCASSPRQARGRAVYNEQFFGPGTRLTVL.

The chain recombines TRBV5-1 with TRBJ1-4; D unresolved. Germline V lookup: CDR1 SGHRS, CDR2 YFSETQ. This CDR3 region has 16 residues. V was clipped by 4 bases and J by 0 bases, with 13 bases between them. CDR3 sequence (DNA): TGCGCCAGCAGCCCGGACGTATTTGCAACTAATGAAAAACTGTTTTTT. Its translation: CASSPDVFATNEKLFF.

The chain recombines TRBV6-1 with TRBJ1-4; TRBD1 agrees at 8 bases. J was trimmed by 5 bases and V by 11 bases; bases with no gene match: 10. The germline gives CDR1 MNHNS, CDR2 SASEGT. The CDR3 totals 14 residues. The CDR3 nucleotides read TGTGCCTCCTATCGGACAGGGACGAATGAAAAACTGTTTTTT. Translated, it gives CASYRTGTNEKLFF.

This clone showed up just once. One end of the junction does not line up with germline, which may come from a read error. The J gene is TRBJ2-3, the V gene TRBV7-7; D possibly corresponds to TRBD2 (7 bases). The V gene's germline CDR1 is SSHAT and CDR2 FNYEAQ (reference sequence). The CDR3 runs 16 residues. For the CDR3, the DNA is TGTGCTAGCAGCTTAGGGGGGGCAAAGAGCACAGATACGCAGTATTTT. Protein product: CASSLGGAKSTDTQYF.

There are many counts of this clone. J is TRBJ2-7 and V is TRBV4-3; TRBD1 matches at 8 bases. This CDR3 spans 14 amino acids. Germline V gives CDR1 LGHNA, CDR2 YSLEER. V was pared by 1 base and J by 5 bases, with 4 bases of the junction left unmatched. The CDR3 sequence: CASSQGTGMNEQYF. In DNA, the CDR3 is TGCGCCAGCAGCCAAGGGACAGGGATGAACGAGCAGTACTTC.

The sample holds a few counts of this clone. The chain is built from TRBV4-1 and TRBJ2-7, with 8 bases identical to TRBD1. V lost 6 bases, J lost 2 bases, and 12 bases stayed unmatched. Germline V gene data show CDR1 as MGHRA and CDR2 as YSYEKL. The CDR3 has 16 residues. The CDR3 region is CASSLFPGQAAYEQYV. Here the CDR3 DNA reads TGCGCCAGCAGTCTATTCCCGGGACAGGCTGCCTACGAGCAGTACGTC.

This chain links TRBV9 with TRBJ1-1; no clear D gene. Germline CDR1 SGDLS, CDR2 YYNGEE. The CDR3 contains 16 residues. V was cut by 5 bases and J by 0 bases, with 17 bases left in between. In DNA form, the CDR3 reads TGTGCCAGCAGGCGTGGCCCAGCAACGTTGAACACTGAAGCTTTCTTT. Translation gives CASRRGPATLNTEAFF.

The CDR3 is CASRTGSYEQYV. As DNA, the CDR3 is TGCGCCAGCAGAACAGGGTCCTACGAGCAGTACGTC. This sequence joins TRBV10-1 and TRBJ2-7; D may be TRBD1 (6 bases). In germline, CDR1 is WNHNN, CDR2 SYGVQD (reference sequence). The V and J ends lost 6 bases and 1 base respectively, with 7 bases between them. The CDR3 extends over 12 amino acids.

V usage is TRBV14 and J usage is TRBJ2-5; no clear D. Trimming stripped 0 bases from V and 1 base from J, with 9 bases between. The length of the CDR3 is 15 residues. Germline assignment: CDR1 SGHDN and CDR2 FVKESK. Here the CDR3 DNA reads TGTGCCAGCAGCCAAGATTTCGGCGCCCAAGAGACCCAGTACTTC. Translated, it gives CASSQDFGAQETQYF.

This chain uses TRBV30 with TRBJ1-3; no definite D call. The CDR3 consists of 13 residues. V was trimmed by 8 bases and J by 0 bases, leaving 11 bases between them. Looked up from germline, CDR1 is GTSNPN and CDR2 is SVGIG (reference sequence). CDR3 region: CARNRYSGNTIYF. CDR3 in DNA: TGTGCCCGGAATAGGTACTCTGGAAACACCATATATTTT. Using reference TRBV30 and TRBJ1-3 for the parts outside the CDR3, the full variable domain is SQTIHQWPATLVQPVGSPLSLECTVEGTSNPNLYWYRQAAGRGLQLLFYSVGIGQISSEVPQNLSASRPQDRQFILSSKKLLLSDSGFYLCARNRYSGNTIYFGEGSWLTVV.

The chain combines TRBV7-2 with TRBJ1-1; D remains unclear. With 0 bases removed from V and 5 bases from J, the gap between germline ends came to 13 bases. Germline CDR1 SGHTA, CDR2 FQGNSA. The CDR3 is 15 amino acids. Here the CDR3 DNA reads TGTGCCAGCAGCTTAGCAAACAGTAAAAGGACTGAAGCTTTCTTT. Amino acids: CASSLANSKRTEAFF.

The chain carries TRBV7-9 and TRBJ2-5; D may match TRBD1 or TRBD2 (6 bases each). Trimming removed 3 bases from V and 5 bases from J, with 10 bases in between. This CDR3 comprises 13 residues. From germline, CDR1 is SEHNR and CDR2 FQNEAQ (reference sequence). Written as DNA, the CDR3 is TGTGCCAGCAGCTTTGGAGGGGGTGAGACCCAGTACTTC. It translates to CASSFGGGETQYF.

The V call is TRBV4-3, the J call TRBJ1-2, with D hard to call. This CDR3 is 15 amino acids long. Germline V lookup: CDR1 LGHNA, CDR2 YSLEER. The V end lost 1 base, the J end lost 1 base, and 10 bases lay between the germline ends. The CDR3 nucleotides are TGCGCCAGCAGCCAAGGCCAACTAGGTAACTATGGCTACACCTTC. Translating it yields CASSQGQLGNYGYTF.

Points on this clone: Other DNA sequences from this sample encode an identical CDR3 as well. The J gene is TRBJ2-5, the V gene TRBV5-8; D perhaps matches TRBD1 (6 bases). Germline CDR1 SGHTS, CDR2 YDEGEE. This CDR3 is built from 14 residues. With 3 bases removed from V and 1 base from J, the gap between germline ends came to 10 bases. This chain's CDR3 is CASSSTGSQETQYF. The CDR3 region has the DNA TGTGCCAGCAGCTCCACAGGGAGCCAAGAGACCCAGTACTTC.